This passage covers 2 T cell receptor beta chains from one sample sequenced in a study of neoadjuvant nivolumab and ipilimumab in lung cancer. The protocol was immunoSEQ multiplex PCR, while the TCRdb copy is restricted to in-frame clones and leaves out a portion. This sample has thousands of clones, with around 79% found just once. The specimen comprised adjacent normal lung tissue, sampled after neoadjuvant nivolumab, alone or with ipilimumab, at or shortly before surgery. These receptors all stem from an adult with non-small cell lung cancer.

CDR3: CASSLESSGGPFGKETQYF. As DNA, the CDR3 is TGTGCCAGCAGCTTAGAGTCTAGCGGGGGGCCTTTCGGAAAAGAGACCCAGTACTTC. The chain carries TRBV7-6 and TRBJ2-5; 11 nucleotides match TRBD2. This CDR3 comprises 19 residues. J gave up 3 bases and V 1 base, and 13 bases lay outside the gene matches. Per germline, CDR1 SGHVS and CDR2 FNYEAQ.

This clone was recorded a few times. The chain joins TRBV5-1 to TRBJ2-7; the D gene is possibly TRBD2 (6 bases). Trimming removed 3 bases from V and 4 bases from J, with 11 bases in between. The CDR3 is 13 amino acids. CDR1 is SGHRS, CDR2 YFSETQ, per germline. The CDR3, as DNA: TGCGCCAGCAGCTCGGGGGTAGTTTACGAGCAGTACTTC. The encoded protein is CASSSGVVYEQYF. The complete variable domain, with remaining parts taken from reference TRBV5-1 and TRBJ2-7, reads KAGVTQTPRYLIKTRGQQVTLSCSPISGHRSVSWYQQTPGQGLQFLFEYFSETQRNKGNFPGRFSGRQFSNSRSEMNVSTLELGDSALYLCASSSGVVYEQYFGPGTRLTVT.